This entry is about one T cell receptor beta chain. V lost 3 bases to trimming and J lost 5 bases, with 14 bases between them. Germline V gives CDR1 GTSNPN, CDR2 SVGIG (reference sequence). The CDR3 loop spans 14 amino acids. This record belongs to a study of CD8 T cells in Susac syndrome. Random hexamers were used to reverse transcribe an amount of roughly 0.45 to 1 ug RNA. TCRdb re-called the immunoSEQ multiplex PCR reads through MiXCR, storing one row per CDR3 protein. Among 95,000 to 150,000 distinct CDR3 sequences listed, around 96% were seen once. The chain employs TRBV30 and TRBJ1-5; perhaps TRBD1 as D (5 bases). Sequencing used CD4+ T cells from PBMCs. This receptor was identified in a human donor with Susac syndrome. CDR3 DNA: TGTGCCTGGAGCCGAGGCGGGGGTGATCAGCCCCAGCATTTT. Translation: CAWSRGGGDQPQHF.